This section outlines one T cell receptor beta chain sequence together with its context. The CDR3 has 14 residues. Germline V gene sequence: CDR1 MNHEY, CDR2 SVGAGI. Losses at the gene ends were 8 bases for V and 2 bases for J; bases not matched to a gene: 7. The data are from a study of blood T cell repertoires in COVID-19. Study information: COVID-19 samples, acute and convalescent, were from the United States, Italy and Spain. T cells, B-cell-depleted T cells, or PBMCs provided the cDNA or gDNA that served as material.

In the authors' methods: Reference gene primer amplification gave estimated nucleated cell counts. The method was immunoSEQ multiplex PCR; TCRdb's version includes in-frame clones alone and lacks a portion of them. V and J calls and clone size are given by that table; D and trimming were obtained from the DNA. The data hold about 190,000 clones, with around four fifths observed a single time. The V call is TRBV6-5, the J call TRBJ2-3, with 7 positions matching TRBD2. The clonotype was recovered from a man over 45 with active or convalescent COVID-19. The material sequenced was peripheral blood. The CDR3 sequence: CASSLGRTTDTQYF. In DNA, the CDR3 is TGTGCCAGCTCGCTCGGGAGGACCACAGATACGCAGTATTTT.